This T cell receptor (beta chain) is from a study of cytomegalovirus exposure and HLA in healthy donors. In the study overall: Both the roughly 120 validation repertoires and the roughly 700 first-cohort repertoires used the same platform, as reported by a later analysis.

As regards this clone: Its specificity is not known.

V gave up 2 bases and J gave up 4 bases; unmatched junction bases: 3. Germline V gives CDR1 SGDLS, CDR2 YYNGEE. The CDR3 has 15 residues. The study's findings and limits: Accounts indicate the classifier identified cytomegalovirus status with strong specificity and sensitivity.

Assay: immunoSEQ multiplex PCR; the TCRdb copy retains only in-frame clones and omits some. The sample includes a few hundred thousand clones, over 75% of them seen just once. Sequencing was done on a sample of PBMCs. V and J are TRBV9 and TRBJ2-1; 10 bases map to TRBD2. The origin of this receptor is a woman between 18 and 30 years old in good health and CMV-seronegative. This CDR3 is CASSVSSGRYNEQFF. As DNA, the CDR3 is TGTGCCAGCAGCGTGTCTAGCGGGAGATACAATGAGCAGTTCTTC.